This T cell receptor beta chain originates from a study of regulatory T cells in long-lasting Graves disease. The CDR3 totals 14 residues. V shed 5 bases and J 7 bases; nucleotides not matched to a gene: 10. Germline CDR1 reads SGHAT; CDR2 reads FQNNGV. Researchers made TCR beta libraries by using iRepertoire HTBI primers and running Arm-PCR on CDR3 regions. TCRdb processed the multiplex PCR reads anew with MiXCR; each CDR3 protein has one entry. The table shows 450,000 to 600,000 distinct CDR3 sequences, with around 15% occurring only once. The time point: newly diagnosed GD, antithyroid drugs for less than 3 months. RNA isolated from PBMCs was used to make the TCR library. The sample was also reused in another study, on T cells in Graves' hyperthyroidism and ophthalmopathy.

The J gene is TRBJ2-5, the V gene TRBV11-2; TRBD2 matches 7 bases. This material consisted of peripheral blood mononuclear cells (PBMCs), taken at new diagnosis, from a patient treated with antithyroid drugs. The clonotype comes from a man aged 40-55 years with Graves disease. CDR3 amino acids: CASSRGTTHVTQYF. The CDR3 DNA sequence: TGTGCCAGCAGCCGCGGGACTACCCATGTGACCCAGTACTTC.